The clone carrying this T cell receptor beta chain was picked up one time. This entry comes from a study of blood T cell repertoires in COVID-19. Turning to the study itself: Donors in the United States, Italy and Spain gave samples during acute or convalescent COVID-19.

Clones were read by immunoSEQ multiplex PCR, and TCRdb kept only the in-frame ones, dropping some. The sample consists of roughly 43,000 clones, under 90% of them appearing once. This CDR3 contains 18 residues. V trimming: 4 bases; J trimming: 0 bases; junction bases outside the gene matches: 14. Germline lookup yields CDR1 SGHRS and CDR2 YFSETQ. The J gene is TRBJ2-7, the V gene TRBV5-1, with 9 bases fitting TRBD2. Sample: peripheral blood. This sequence was found in a woman in her seventies with acute or convalescent COVID-19. The CDR3 sequence: CASSEDLAGKTHSYEQYF. CDR3 nucleotides: TGCGCCAGCAGCGAAGATCTAGCGGGAAAAACCCACTCCTACGAGCAGTACTTC. Complete variable domain (other parts from reference TRBV5-1 and TRBJ2-7): KAGVTQTPRYLIKTRGQQVTLSCSPISGHRSVSWYQQTPGQGLQFLFEYFSETQRNKGNFPGRFSGRQFSNSRSEMNVSTLELGDSALYLCASSEDLAGKTHSYEQYFGPGTRLTVT.